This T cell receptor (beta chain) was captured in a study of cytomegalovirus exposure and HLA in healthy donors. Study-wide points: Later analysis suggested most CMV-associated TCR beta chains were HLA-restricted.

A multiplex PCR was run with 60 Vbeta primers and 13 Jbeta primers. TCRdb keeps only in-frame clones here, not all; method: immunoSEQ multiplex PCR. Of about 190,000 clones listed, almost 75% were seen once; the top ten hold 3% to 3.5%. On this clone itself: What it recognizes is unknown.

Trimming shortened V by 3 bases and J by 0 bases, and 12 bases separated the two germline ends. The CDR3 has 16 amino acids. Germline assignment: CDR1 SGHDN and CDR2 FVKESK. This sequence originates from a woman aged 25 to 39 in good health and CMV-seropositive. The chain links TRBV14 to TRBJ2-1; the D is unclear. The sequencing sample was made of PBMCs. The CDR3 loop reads CASSHTSLYSYNEQFF. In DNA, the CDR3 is TGTGCCAGCAGCCACACCTCGCTATACTCCTACAATGAGCAGTTCTTC.